This T cell receptor (beta chain) was observed in a study of blood T cell repertoires in COVID-19. Study-wide background: The study drew acute and convalescent COVID-19 samples from the United States, Italy and Spain. PBMCs, B-cell-depleted T cells, or T cells were the source of the cDNA or gDNA that made up the material.

V dropped 7 bases and J dropped 4; count of bases not matched to a gene: 12. CDR1 and CDR2 from the germline V gene are MDHEN and SYDVKM. CDR3 length: 15 residues. In the original processing: Amplification of reference gene primers provided the estimated nucleated cell counts. Libraries were prepared by immunoSEQ multiplex PCR; TCRdb keeps only in-frame clonotypes and omits some of them. That table furnishes V, J and clone size, whereas the DNA furnished D and trimming. Of 280,000 or so clones listed, about 85% are singletons. This receptor was identified in a human donor in a cohort sampled during active COVID-19. Specimen: peripheral blood. V usage is TRBV28 and J usage is TRBJ2-7, with 8 bases aligning to TRBD2. The CDR3 DNA is TGTGCCAGCAATCCCCCCGGGACTAGTACGTACGAGCAGTACTTC. This translates into CASNPPGTSTYEQYF.